These 32 T cell receptor beta chains were all obtained from the same sample, sequenced in a study of cytomegalovirus exposure and HLA in healthy donors. 13 Jbeta primers and 60 Vbeta primers were used for the PCR. Profiling relied on immunoSEQ multiplex PCR, and the TCRdb table lists in-frame clones only, not all of them. Of 100,000 or so clones listed, 65% to 85% are singletons. Sequencing was done on a sample of PBMCs. The receptors were sampled from a male donor in good health and CMV-seronegative.

The CDR3 protein is CASSGGHSSGANVLTF. The CDR3 coding sequence is TGTGCCAGCAGTGGGGGACACTCCTCTGGGGCCAACGTCCTGACTTTC. The chain links TRBV27 to TRBJ2-6; D may be TRBD1 (6 bases). V was clipped by 5 bases and J by 0 bases, with 11 bases between them. Germline assignment: CDR1 MNHEY and CDR2 SMNVEV (reference sequence). CDR3 length: 16 residues.

With regard to this clone: Its ends do not fully match the called genes, so a read error is possible. The chain has TRBV5-1 and TRBJ2-3; D is perhaps TRBD2 (5 bases). This CDR3 is 14 amino acids long. Germline V CDR1 and CDR2: SGHRS, YFSETQ. The chain's CDR3 is CASTQRISTDTQYF. The CDR3 DNA follows: TGCGCAAGCACCCAGCGGATTAGCACAGATACGCAGTATTTT.

The rearrangement uses TRBV7-9 and TRBJ1-2, with 8 bases matching TRBD1. CDR3 size: 15 residues. V lost 5 bases and J lost 8; bases outside the gene matches: 13. CDR1 SEHNR and CDR2 FQNEAQ come from the germline V gene (reference sequence). DNA for the CDR3: TGTGCCAGCAGCCTCCCGCAGGGGGCACACGGGGGCTACACCTTC. This codes for CASSLPQGAHGGYTF.

This sequence joins TRBV19 and TRBJ2-7; 9 bases fit TRBD2. V lost 9 bases, J lost 7 bases, and 4 bases stayed unmatched. Germline CDR1 reads LNHDA; CDR2 reads SQIVND (reference sequence). The CDR3 is 11 amino acids. CDR3 sequence reads: CARLAGNEQYF. Written as DNA, the CDR3 is TGTGCCAGGCTAGCGGGAAATGAGCAGTACTTC.

The chain carries TRBV7-9 and TRBJ1-3; possible D gene TRBD1, 6 bases. The germline V gene encodes CDR1 SEHNR and CDR2 FQNEAQ (reference sequence). CDR3 size: 14 residues. V dropped 5 bases and J dropped 0 bases, with 8 bases sitting between them. The CDR3 loop is CASSPDSSGNTIYF. The DNA of the CDR3 is TGTGCCAGCAGCCCGGACAGCTCTGGAAACACCATATATTTT.

The chain recombines TRBV29-1 with TRBJ2-2; D perhaps matches TRBD1 (6 bases). CDR3 length: 13 residues. V was clipped by 3 bases and J by 7 bases, with 12 bases between them. Germline loops: CDR1 SQVTM, CDR2 ANQGSEA. The CDR3 region is CSVDGQGIGELFF. CDR3 coding DNA: TGCAGCGTTGATGGGCAGGGGATCGGGGAGCTGTTTTTT.

Only a few counts were recorded for this clone. The chain recombines TRBV28 with TRBJ1-2; 11 bases align to TRBD1. The CDR3 has 15 residues. V lost 4 bases, J lost 5 bases, and 6 bases stayed unmatched. Germline CDR1 MDHEN, CDR2 SYDVKM. The chain's CDR3 is CASSSPGTGGYGYTF. CDR3 nucleotides: TGTGCCAGCAGTTCTCCCGGGACAGGGGGGTATGGCTACACCTTC.

DNA of the CDR3: TGTGCCTGGAACGCAGCGCAAGAGGAGCAGTACTTC. It codes for CAWNAAQEEQYF. V and J are TRBV30 and TRBJ2-7, with D hard to call. V shed 4 bases and J shed 7 bases, with 14 bases lying between them. The CDR3 consists of 12 residues. CDR1 and CDR2 from the germline V gene are GTSNPN and SVGIG (reference sequence).

In its sample, this clone was seen a few times. The chain has TRBV11-2 and TRBJ2-3, with 8 nucleotides matching TRBD2. CDR3 length: 15 amino acids. CDR1 and CDR2 from the germline V gene are SGHAT and FQNNGV. J was trimmed by 2 bases and V by 6 bases; bases with no gene match: 7. As DNA, the CDR3 is TGTGCCAGCAGGTATAGCGGGACTTTCACAGATACGCAGTATTTT. Residues: CASRYSGTFTDTQYF.

In its sample, this clone was seen once. The chain is built from TRBV10-3 and TRBJ2-3, with 11 bases matching TRBD2. The germline V gene has CDR1 ENHRY and CDR2 SYGVKD. With V trimmed by 2 bases and J by 3 bases, 4 bases remained unmatched. This CDR3 region has 16 residues. CDR3 residues: CAISEGVAGGTDTQYF. The CDR3 nucleotides are TGTGCCATCAGTGAGGGGGTAGCGGGAGGGACAGATACGCAGTATTTT.

This chain connects TRBV7-9 to TRBJ2-7; the match to TRBD1 covers 7 bases. The CDR3 totals 12 residues. CDR1 and CDR2 (germline): SEHNR, FQNEAQ (reference sequence). V lost 8 bases, J lost 5 bases, and 6 bases stayed unmatched. The chain's CDR3 is CASSGTDHEQYF. CDR3 bases: TGTGCCAGCTCGGGGACAGACCACGAGCAGTACTTC.

This chain links TRBV6-5 with TRBJ2-7; 10 bases are shared with TRBD2. Germline V gives CDR1 MNHEY, CDR2 SVGAGI. V lost 6 bases to trimming and J lost 3 bases; unmatched junction nucleotides: 2. The CDR3 length is 13 residues. CDR3 amino acids: CASRLAGIYEQYF. The CDR3 DNA reads as TGTGCCAGCAGACTAGCGGGAATCTACGAGCAGTACTTC.

This chain connects TRBV11-2 to TRBJ1-2; D might be TRBD1 (5 bases). Germline loops: CDR1 SGHAT, CDR2 FQNNGV. The V gene lost 4 bases and the J gene lost 8 bases, with 11 bases spanning the gap. CDR3 size: 12 residues. CDR3 DNA sequence: TGTGCCAGCAGCTCGGTCAGGGTAGGCTACACCTTC. It codes for CASSSVRVGYTF.

The gene calls are TRBV11-3 and TRBJ2-5, with D perhaps matching TRBD1 (6 bases). The J call is in doubt because the DNA end fits TRBJ2-7 better. The CDR3 runs 13 residues. The germline CDR1 and CDR2 sequences are SGHNT and YENEEA. As DNA, the CDR3 is TGTGCCAGCAACGACAGGATCACCTACGAGCAGTACTTC. This sequence encodes CASNDRITYEQYF.

This clone was seen only a few times. V usage is TRBV6-5 and J usage is TRBJ2-2; no reliable D call. The CDR3 loop spans 13 amino acids. Trimming shortened V by 2 bases and J by 5 bases, and 6 bases separated the two germline ends. Germline V CDR1 and CDR2: MNHEY, SVGAGI. As DNA, the CDR3 is TGTGCCAGCAGTTACCCGGTTACCGGGGAGCTGTTTTTT. It is translated as CASSYPVTGELFF.

This clone came up a few times. The chain carries TRBV10-3 and TRBJ1-1; D gene unclear. Deletions cut 0 bases from V and 10 bases from J, with 9 bases between. The CDR3 loop spans 12 amino acids. Germline CDR1 and CDR2: ENHRY and SYGVKD. CDR3 amino acids: CAISESEGAAFF. CDR3 sequence (DNA): TGTGCCATCAGTGAGTCTGAGGGTGCAGCTTTCTTT.

There are a few counts of this clone. The chain recombines TRBV7-9 with TRBJ1-3, with 8 bases lining up with TRBD1. The germline CDR1 and CDR2 sequences are SEHNR and FQNEAQ (reference sequence). This CDR3 has 14 residues. V dropped 7 bases and J dropped 6; count of bases not matched to a gene: 8. CDR3 bases: TGTGCCAGCACCCAGGGGGCAGCTGTAAACACCATATATTTT. Amino acids: CASTQGAAVNTIYF.

The chain uses TRBV6-1 and TRBJ1-5, with TRBD1 as a possible D gene (5 bases). The ends were cut back, 6 bases at V and 3 bases at J, with 12 bases in the middle. The germline gives CDR1 MNHNS, CDR2 SASEGT. This CDR3 spans 14 amino acids. CDR3 nucleotide sequence: TGTGCCAGCAGCGGGGGGGGGTACAATCAGCCCCAGCATTTT. Translation gives CASSGGGYNQPQHF.

As for this clone: The sample holds other DNA sequences that translate to the same CDR3. This chain uses TRBV27 with TRBJ2-2; 7 bases fit TRBD1. The CDR3 is made up of 15 amino acids. J gave up 0 bases and V 8 bases, and 6 bases lay outside the gene matches. Per the germline V gene, CDR1 is MNHEY and CDR2 is SMNVEV (reference sequence). The CDR3 reads CASLPGTANTGELFF. The CDR3, as DNA: TGTGCCAGCTTGCCCGGGACAGCGAACACCGGGGAGCTGTTTTTT.

The V and J genes are TRBV2 and TRBJ2-2; 12 positions match TRBD2. Looked up from germline, CDR1 is SNHLY and CDR2 is FYNNEI. The length of the CDR3 is 16 residues. V lost 6 bases and J lost 6; bases outside the gene matches: 8. CDR3 sequence: CASRSGLAGQAGELFF. Here the CDR3 DNA reads TGTGCCAGCAGATCCGGACTAGCGGGACAGGCCGGGGAGCTGTTTTTT.

The rearrangement links TRBV5-1 to TRBJ2-3, with TRBD2 matching over 10 bases. The CDR3 contains 18 residues. V lost 6 bases and J lost 2; bases outside the gene matches: 15. The germline V gene encodes CDR1 SGHRS and CDR2 YFSETQ. The CDR3 DNA reads TGCGCCAGCACCCTTACGGAAAAGAGCGGGAGGGTCACAGATACGCAGTATTTT. Translating it yields CASTLTEKSGRVTDTQYF.

The CDR3 is CASRPTSRETQYF. The DNA for the CDR3 is TGTGCCAGCAGGCCCACTAGCCGGGAGACCCAGTACTTC. The chain uses TRBV2 and TRBJ2-5; a weak D match, TRBD2 (6 bases). This CDR3 spans 13 amino acids. Germline values: CDR1 SNHLY, CDR2 FYNNEI. V was pared by 6 bases and J by 5 bases, with 13 bases between.

The chain combines TRBV11-3 with TRBJ2-3, with TRBD2 matching 9 bases. V gave up 4 bases and J gave up 3 bases; unmatched junction bases: 5. There are 15 residues in the CDR3. Germline-derived CDR1 and CDR2 are SGHNT and YENEEA. The CDR3 region is CASSSSGLATDTQYF. In DNA form, the CDR3 reads TGTGCCAGCAGCTCCTCGGGACTAGCTACAGATACGCAGTATTTT.

The chain employs TRBV7-3 and TRBJ2-5; 9 bases are shared with TRBD1. Germline-derived CDR1 and CDR2 are SGHTA and FQGTGA. V lost 5 bases and J lost 3; bases outside the gene matches: 1. This CDR3 comprises 13 residues. The CDR3 region has the DNA TGTGCCAGCAGCCGGGACAGGGAAGAGACCCAGTACTTC. Translating gives CASSRDREETQYF.

This clone was seen just once. V usage is TRBV2 and J usage is TRBJ1-4; 9 bases fit TRBD1. V dropped 5 bases and J dropped 6; count of bases not matched to a gene: 7. Germline V gene data show CDR1 as SNHLY and CDR2 as FYNNEI. This CDR3 spans 15 amino acids. The CDR3 region has the DNA TGTGCCAGCAGTCGGACAGGGGACGCTTATGAAAAACTGTTTTTT. Protein: CASSRTGDAYEKLFF.

V is TRBV5-1 and J is TRBJ2-5, with 8 nucleotides matching TRBD2. Germline lookup yields CDR1 SGHRS and CDR2 YFSETQ. The V gene end was trimmed by 2 bases and the J gene end by 2 bases; junction bases not matched to a gene: 2. The CDR3 spans 14 residues. CDR3 DNA sequence: TGCGCCAGCAGCTTAATAGCGGGACAAGAGACCCAGTACTTC. Its translation: CASSLIAGQETQYF.

CDR3 sequence (DNA): TGTGCCTGCTCGGACAGGGCCTACGAGCAGTACTTC. Amino acids: CACSDRAYEQYF. The chain links TRBV30 to TRBJ2-7; 8 bases map to TRBD1. CDR1 is GTSNPN, CDR2 SVGIG, per germline (reference sequence). The length of the CDR3 is 12 residues. Losses at the gene ends were 6 bases for V and 2 bases for J; bases not matched to a gene: 3.

The genes are TRBV5-4 and TRBJ2-4, with 8 bases lining up with TRBD1. CDR1 SGHNT and CDR2 YYREEE come from the germline V gene (reference sequence). V trimming: 0 bases; J trimming: 1 base; junction bases outside the gene matches: 0. CDR3 size: 15 residues. CDR3 DNA: TGTGCCAGCAGCTTGGGACAGGGGGCCAAAAACATTCAGTACTTC. Its protein is CASSLGQGAKNIQYF.

The rearrangement joins TRBV13 to TRBJ2-3; D may be TRBD2 (6 bases). Per germline, CDR1 PRHDT and CDR2 FYEKMQ (reference sequence). V gave up 2 bases and J gave up 0 bases, with 9 bases separating them. This CDR3 region has 15 residues. CDR3 protein: CASSLRRDSTDTQYF. CDR3 DNA sequence: TGTGCCAGCAGCTTACGGCGGGATAGCACAGATACGCAGTATTTT.

The genes are TRBV5-4 and TRBJ2-5; 7 nucleotides match TRBD2. Germline V lookup: CDR1 SGHNT, CDR2 YYREEE (reference sequence). Germline trimming cut 4 bases from V and 1 base from J; bases unmatched to any gene: 16. This CDR3 spans 18 amino acids. This CDR3 reads CASSPSRRESLGQETQYF. In DNA, the CDR3 is TGTGCCAGCAGCCCCTCTAGGCGGGAGAGTCTAGGCCAAGAGACCCAGTACTTC.

This clone was observed once. The chain joins TRBV9 to TRBJ2-6; TRBD1 is a possible D gene (6 bases). Trimming pared 3 bases from V and 0 bases from J, leaving 16 bases between. Germline V CDR1 and CDR2: SGDLS, YYNGEE. The CDR3 runs 18 residues. In nucleotides, the CDR3 is TGTGCCAGCAGCGGTCGACAGGATTTGAGCTCTGGGGCCAACGTCCTGACTTTC. It specifies CASSGRQDLSSGANVLTF.

This clone was observed a handful of times. The chain recombines TRBV4-1 with TRBJ1-5, with TRBD1 matching 7 bases. The V and J ends lost 2 bases and 2 bases, in that order; junction bases with no gene match: 3. CDR3 length: 15 amino acids. Per germline, CDR1 MGHRA and CDR2 YSYEKL. In DNA form, the CDR3 reads TGCGCCAGCAGCCAAAGTGGACAGGGCAATCAGCCCCAGCATTTT. It yields the protein CASSQSGQGNQPQHF.